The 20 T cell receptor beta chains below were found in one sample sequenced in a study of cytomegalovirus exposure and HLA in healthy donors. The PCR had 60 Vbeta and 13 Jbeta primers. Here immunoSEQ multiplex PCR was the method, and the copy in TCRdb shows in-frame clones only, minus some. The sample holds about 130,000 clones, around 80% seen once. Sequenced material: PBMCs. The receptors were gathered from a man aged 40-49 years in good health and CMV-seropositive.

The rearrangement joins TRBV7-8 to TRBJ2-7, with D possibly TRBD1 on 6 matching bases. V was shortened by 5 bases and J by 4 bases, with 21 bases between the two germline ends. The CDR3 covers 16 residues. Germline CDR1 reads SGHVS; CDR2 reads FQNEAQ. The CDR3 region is CASSPRTAGNSYEQYF. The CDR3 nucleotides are TGTGCCAGCAGCCCTCGGACAGCCGGGAATTCTTACGAGCAGTACTTC.

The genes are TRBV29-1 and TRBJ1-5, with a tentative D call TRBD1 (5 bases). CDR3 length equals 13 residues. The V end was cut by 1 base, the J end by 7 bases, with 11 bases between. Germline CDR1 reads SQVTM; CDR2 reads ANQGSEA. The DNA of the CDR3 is TGCAGCGTTGAAGTTACGGGGGGGCAGCCCCAGCATTTT. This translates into CSVEVTGGQPQHF.

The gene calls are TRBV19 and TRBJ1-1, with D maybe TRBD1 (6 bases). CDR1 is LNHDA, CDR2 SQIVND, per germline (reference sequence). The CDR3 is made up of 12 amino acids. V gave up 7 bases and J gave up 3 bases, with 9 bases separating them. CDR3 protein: CASNHRDTEAFF. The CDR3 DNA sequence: TGTGCCAGTAACCACAGGGACACTGAAGCTTTCTTT.

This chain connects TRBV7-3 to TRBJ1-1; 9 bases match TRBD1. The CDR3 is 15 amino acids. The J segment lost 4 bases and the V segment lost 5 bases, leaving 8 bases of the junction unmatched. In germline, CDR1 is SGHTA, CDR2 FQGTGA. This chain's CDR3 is CASSLTGGGGTEAFF. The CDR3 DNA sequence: TGTGCCAGCAGCCTCACAGGGGGCGGGGGCACTGAAGCTTTCTTT. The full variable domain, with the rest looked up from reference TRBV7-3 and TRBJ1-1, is GAGVSQTPSNKVTEKGKYVELRCDPISGHTALYWYRQSLGQGPEFLIYFQGTGAADDSGLPNDRFFAVRPEGSVSTLKIQRTERGDSAVYLCASSLTGGGGTEAFFGQGTRLTVV.

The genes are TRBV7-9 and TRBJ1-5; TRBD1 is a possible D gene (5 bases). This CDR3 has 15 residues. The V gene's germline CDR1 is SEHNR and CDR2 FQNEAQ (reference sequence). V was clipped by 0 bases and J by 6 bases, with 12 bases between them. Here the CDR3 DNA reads TGTGCCAGCAGCTTAGCTACCGGGGGGAGTCAGCCCCAGCATTTT. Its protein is CASSLATGGSQPQHF.

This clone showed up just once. The DNA for the CDR3 is TGTGCCAGCAGTGCGAACCCTACAGGGTTTGGCTATGGCTACACCTTC. Encoded protein: CASSANPTGFGYGYTF. The chain combines TRBV28 with TRBJ1-2, with D tentatively TRBD1 (6 bases). Looked up from germline, CDR1 is MDHEN and CDR2 is SYDVKM. The V end was cut by 5 bases, the J end by 4 bases, with 20 bases between. There are 16 residues in the CDR3.

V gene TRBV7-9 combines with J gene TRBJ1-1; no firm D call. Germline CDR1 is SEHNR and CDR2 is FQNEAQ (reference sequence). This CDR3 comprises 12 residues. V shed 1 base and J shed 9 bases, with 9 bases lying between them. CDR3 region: CASSLESGKAFF. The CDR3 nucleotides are TGTGCCAGCAGCTTAGAGTCGGGTAAAGCTTTCTTT.

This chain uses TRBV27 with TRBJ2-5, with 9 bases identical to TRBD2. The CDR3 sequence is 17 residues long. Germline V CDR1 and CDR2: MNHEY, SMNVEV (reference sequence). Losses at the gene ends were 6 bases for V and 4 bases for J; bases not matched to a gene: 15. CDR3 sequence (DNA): TGTGCCAGCAGGACATTAGGGGTAGCGGGAGAGGGAGAGACCCAGTACTTC. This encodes CASRTLGVAGEGETQYF.

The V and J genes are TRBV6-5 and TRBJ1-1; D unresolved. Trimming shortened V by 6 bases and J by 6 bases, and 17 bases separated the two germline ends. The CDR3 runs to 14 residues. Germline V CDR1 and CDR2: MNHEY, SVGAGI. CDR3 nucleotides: TGTGCCAGCAGATTTGTCGACCTGGAGGCTGAAGCTTTCTTT. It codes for CASRFVDLEAEAFF.

The CDR3 loop reads CATSRGQGLWYGYTF. The DNA for the CDR3 is TGTGCCACCAGCAGGGGACAGGGTCTATGGTATGGCTACACCTTC. V and J are TRBV15 and TRBJ1-2; 9 bases map to TRBD1. This CDR3 spans 15 amino acids. Germline lookup yields CDR1 LNHNV and CDR2 YYDKDF (reference sequence). V lost 3 bases, J lost 5 bases, and 7 bases stayed unmatched.

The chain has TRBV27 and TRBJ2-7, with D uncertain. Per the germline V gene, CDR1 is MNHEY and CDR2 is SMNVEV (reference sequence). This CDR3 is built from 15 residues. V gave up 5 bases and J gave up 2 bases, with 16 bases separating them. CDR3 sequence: CASSPSGSITYEQYF. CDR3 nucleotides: TGTGCCAGCAGTCCCTCGGGTAGCATAACCTACGAGCAGTACTTC.

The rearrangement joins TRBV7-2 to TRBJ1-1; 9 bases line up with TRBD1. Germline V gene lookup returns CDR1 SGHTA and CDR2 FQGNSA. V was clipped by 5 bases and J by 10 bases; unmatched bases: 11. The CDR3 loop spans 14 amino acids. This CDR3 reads CASSLDRGRRRAFF. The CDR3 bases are TGTGCCAGCAGCCTGGACAGGGGAAGGCGAAGAGCTTTCTTT.

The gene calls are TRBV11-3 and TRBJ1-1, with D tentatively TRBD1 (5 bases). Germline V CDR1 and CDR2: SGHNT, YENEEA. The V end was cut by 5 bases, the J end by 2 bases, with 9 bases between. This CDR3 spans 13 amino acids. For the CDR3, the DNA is TGTGCCAGCAGCGTTACAGGTAACACTGAAGCTTTCTTT. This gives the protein CASSVTGNTEAFF.

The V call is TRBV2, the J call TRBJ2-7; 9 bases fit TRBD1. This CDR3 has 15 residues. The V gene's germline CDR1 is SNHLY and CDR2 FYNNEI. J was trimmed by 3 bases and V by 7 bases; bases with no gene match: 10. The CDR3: CASTTPGTGIYEQYF. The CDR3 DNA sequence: TGTGCCAGCACAACCCCCGGGACAGGGATCTACGAGCAGTACTTC. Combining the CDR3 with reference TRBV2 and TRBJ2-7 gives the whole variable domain EPEVTQTPSHQVTQMGQEVILRCVPISNHLYFYWYRQILGQKVEFLVSFYNNEISEKSEIFDDQFSVERPDGSNFTLKIRSTKLEDSAMYFCASTTPGTGIYEQYFGPGTRLTVT.

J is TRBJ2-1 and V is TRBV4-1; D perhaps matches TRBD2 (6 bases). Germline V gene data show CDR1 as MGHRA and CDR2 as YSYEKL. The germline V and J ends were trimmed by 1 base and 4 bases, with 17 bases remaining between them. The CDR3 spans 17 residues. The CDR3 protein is CASSQVDLGLSYNEQFF. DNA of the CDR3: TGCGCCAGCAGCCAAGTGGACCTGGGACTCTCTTACAATGAGCAGTTCTTC.

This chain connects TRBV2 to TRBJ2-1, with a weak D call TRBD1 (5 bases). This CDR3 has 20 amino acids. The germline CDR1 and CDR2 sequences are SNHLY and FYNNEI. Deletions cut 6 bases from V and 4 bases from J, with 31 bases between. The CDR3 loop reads CASRHRLRVVRAKIYNEQFF. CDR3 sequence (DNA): TGTGCCAGCAGGCACCGTCTCAGGGTCGTTCGGGCGAAGATTTACAATGAGCAGTTCTTC.

This CDR3 reads CASSLSWLAVPNEQFF. In DNA, the CDR3 is TGTGCCAGCAGTTTATCTTGGCTAGCGGTACCCAATGAGCAGTTCTTC. The chain joins TRBV27 to TRBJ2-1; TRBD2 agrees at 7 bases. The germline V gene has CDR1 MNHEY and CDR2 SMNVEV (reference sequence). The CDR3 covers 16 residues. V shed 0 bases and J 6 bases; nucleotides not matched to a gene: 8.

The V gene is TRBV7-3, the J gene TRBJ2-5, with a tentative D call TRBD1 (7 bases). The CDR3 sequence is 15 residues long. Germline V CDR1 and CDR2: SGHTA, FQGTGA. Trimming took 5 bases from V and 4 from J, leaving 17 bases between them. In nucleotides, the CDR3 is TGTGCCAGCAGCCTGAAGACAGGGACTGGAGAGACCCAGTACTTC. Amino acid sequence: CASSLKTGTGETQYF.

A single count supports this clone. The CDR3 protein is CSVTSGSHSYEQYF. In DNA form, the CDR3 reads TGCAGCGTTACTAGCGGGAGCCACTCCTACGAGCAGTACTTC. The chain recombines TRBV29-1 with TRBJ2-7, with 11 bases matching TRBD2. The V and J ends lost 5 bases and 0 bases, in that order; junction bases with no gene match: 3. The CDR3 extends over 14 amino acids. Germline CDR1 SQVTM, CDR2 ANQGSEA.

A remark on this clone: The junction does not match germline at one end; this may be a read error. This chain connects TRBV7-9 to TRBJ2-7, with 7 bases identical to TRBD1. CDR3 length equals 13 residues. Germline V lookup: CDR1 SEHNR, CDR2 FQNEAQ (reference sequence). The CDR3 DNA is TGTTCCAGCAGCTACGGGACAGCCTACGAGCAGTACTTC. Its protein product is CSSSYGTAYEQYF.